Listed below are T cell receptor beta chains from one sample, sequenced in a study of CD8 T cells in ankylosing spondylitis. TCRdb passed the 5' RACE reads through MiXCR, listing each CDR3 protein once. The top ten clones hold more than 15% of a sample with 40,000 or so distinct CDR3 sequences, 10% of them seen once. Sample: blood, either unsorted or a sorted T cell fraction (not recorded which). The receptors originated from a male donor with ankylosing spondylitis or in good health (not recorded which). Both conserved end residues are part of each CDR3. The D gene is left open where the match is weak. Clone size is given for some rows only: seen once, a few or many times, or a class if the clone is expanded.

d_gene,v_gene,j_gene,abundance,CDR3aa,CDR3nt
TRBD1,TRBV11-3,TRBJ2-3,-,CASSPGTGNPKGTDTQYF,TGTGCCAGCAGCCCCGGGACAGGGAACCCAAAGGGCACAGATACGCAGTATTTT
-,TRBV6-1,TRBJ1-3,few,CASSRGSGNTIYF,TGTGCCAGCAGTCGGGGGTCTGGAAACACCATATATTTT
-,TRBV4-1,TRBJ2-2,many,CASSRSGTVNTGELFF,TGCGCCAGCAGCCGGAGCGGGACAGTTAACACCGGGGAGCTGTTTTTT
TRBD2,TRBV5-4,TRBJ2-1,few,CASSLGTSVYNEQFF,TGTGCCAGCAGCTTGGGGACTAGCGTGTACAATGAGCAGTTCTTC
-,TRBV3-1,TRBJ2-3,few,CASSQDGATDTQYF,TGTGCCAGCAGCCAAGATGGGGCCACAGATACGCAGTATTTT
TRBD1,TRBV12-3/TRBV12-4,TRBJ2-7,many,CASSNPGTGGWYEQYF,TGTGCCAGCAGTAACCCCGGGACAGGGGGCTGGTACGAGCAGTACTTC
-,TRBV6-1,TRBJ1-1,many,CASSALVMNTEAFF,TGTGCCAGCAGTGCCCTAGTAATGAACACTGAAGCTTTCTTT
-,TRBV20-1,TRBJ2-5,many,CSARDVGSDKSETQYF,TGCAGTGCTAGAGATGTTGGATCGGACAAGTCAGAGACCCAGTACTTC
-,TRBV29-1,TRBJ2-7,many,CSVVGVCEQYF,TGCAGCGTTGTTGGGGTCTGCGAGCAGTACTTC
-,TRBV6-1,TRBJ1-1,many,CASSKQGWNTEAFF,TGTGCCAGCAGCAAACAGGGATGGAACACTGAAGCTTTCTTT
-,TRBV6-1,TRBJ2-4,many,CASSELAKNIQYF,TGTGCCAGCAGTGAACTAGCCAAAAACATTCAGTACTTC
-,TRBV20-1,TRBJ1-4,many,CSARDLDGMGEKLFF,TGCAGTGCTAGAGATCTCGACGGGATGGGAGAAAAACTGTTTTTT
TRBD2,TRBV20-1,TRBJ2-7,many,CSASPGLGVMSSYEQYF,TGCAGTGCTTCCCCGGGACTAGGAGTTATGAGCTCCTACGAGCAGTACTTC
-,TRBV20-1,TRBJ2-7,many,CSAREGVGVAVSYEQYF,TGCAGTGCTAGAGAAGGGGTGGGGGTAGCGGTTTCCTACGAGCAGTACTTC
-,TRBV6-5,TRBJ1-1,many,CASSYSRTTEAFF,TGTGCCAGCAGTTACTCAAGGACAACTGAAGCTTTCTTT
-,TRBV28,TRBJ2-3,many,CASSLSEGGTQYF,TGTGCCAGCAGTTTATCCGAAGGGGGTACGCAGTATTTT
-,TRBV4-1,TRBJ2-5,few,CASSQDRGVGETQYF,TGCGCCAGCAGCCAAGATCGGGGAGTCGGGGAGACCCAGTACTTC
-,TRBV15,TRBJ2-7,many,CATSRDPGNSYEQYF,TGTGCCACCAGCAGAGATCCCGGGAACTCCTACGAGCAGTACTTC
-,TRBV12-3/TRBV12-4,TRBJ2-3,many,CASSLLATDTQYF,TGTGCCAGCAGTTTACTAGCAACAGATACGCAGTATTTT
-,TRBV4-2,TRBJ1-3,-,CASSQVGSPGNTIYF,TGTGCCAGCAGCCAAGTGGGGTCCCCTGGAAACACCATATATTTT
TRBD1,TRBV5-1,TRBJ2-3,many,CASSPGTGTVSTDTQYF,TGCGCCAGCAGCCCCGGGACAGGGACGGTTAGCACAGATACGCAGTATTTT
TRBD1,TRBV20-1,TRBJ1-6,many,CSARENRGYNSPLHF,TGCAGTGCTAGAGAAAACAGGGGTTATAATTCACCCCTCCACTTT
TRBD1,TRBV19,TRBJ2-3,-,CASSSGTGNTDTQYF,TGTGCCAGTAGTTCCGGGACAGGGAACACAGATACGCAGTATTTT
-,TRBV6-1,TRBJ2-1,-,CASSELKGEQFF,TGTGCCAGCAGTGAACTAAAGGGGGAGCAGTTCTTC
-,TRBV25-1,TRBJ1-1,many,CASSAPPENTEAFF,TGTGCCAGCAGTGCCCCCCCAGAGAACACTGAAGCTTTCTTT
-,TRBV3-1,TRBJ1-2,many,CASSQDRDGYGYTF,TGTGCCAGCAGCCAAGACCGGGACGGCTATGGCTACACCTTC
-,TRBV27,TRBJ2-5,many,CASSLGLGIEETQYF,TGTGCCAGCAGTTTGGGCCTGGGGATAGAAGAGACCCAGTACTTC
TRBD2,TRBV28,TRBJ2-5,few,CASSRPGRDQETQYF,TGTGCCAGCAGTCGCCCAGGGAGGGACCAAGAGACCCAGTACTTC